Detailed here is one T cell receptor (beta chain). What it recognizes is unknown. The data were obtained in a study of cytomegalovirus exposure and HLA in healthy donors. Study findings and constraints: Prior analysis indicated that the majority of TCR beta V segments exhibited productivity approximately 87% or approximately 30% of the time.

PCR involved 60 Vbeta and 13 Jbeta primers. Profiled with immunoSEQ multiplex PCR; TCRdb holds only in-frame clones, not every one. The sample carries about 190,000 clones, roughly 80% recorded once. Germline CDR1 is MDHEN and CDR2 is SYDVKM. V was pared by 3 bases and J by 1 base, with 4 bases of the junction left unmatched. This CDR3 spans 15 amino acids. All the people who gave samples were healthy bone marrow donors. Source material: PBMCs. The chain combines TRBV28 with TRBJ1-1, with 8 bases fitting TRBD1. This TCR was sampled from a woman aged 25 to 39 in good health and CMV-seropositive. CDR3 in amino acids: CASSFPGTGNTEAFF. The CDR3 DNA reads as TGTGCCAGCAGTTTTCCCGGGACAGGGAACACTGAAGCTTTCTTT.